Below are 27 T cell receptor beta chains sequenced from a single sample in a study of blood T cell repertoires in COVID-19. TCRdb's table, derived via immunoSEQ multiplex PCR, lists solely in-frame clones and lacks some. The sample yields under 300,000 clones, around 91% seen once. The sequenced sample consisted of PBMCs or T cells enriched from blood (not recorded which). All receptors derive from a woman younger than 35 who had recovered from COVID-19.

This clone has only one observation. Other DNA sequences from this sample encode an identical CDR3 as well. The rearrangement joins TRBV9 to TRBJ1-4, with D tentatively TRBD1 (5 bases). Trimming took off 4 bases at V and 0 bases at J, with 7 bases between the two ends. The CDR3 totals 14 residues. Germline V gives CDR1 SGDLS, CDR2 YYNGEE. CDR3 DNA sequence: TGTGCCAGCAGCCCGGGGGCAACTAATGAAAAACTGTTTTTT. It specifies CASSPGATNEKLFF.

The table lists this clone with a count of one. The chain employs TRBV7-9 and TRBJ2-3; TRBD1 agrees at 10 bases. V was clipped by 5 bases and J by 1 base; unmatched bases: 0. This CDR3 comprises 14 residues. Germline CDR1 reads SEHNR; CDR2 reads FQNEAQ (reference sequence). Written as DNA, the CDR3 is TGTGCCAGCAGCGGGACAGGGGGCACAGATACGCAGTATTTT. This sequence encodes CASSGTGGTDTQYF.

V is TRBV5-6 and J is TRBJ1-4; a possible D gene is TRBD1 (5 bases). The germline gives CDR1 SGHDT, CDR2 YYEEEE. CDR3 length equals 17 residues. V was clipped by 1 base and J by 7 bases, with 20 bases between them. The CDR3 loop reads CASSLRQVSLGGEKLFF. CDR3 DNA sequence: TGTGCCAGCAGCTTGAGGCAGGTTTCCCTGGGGGGTGAAAAACTGTTTTTT.

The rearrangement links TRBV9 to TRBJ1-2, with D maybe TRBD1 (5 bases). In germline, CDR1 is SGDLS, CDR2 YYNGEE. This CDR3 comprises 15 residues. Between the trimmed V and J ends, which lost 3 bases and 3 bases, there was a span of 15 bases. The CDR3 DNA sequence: TGTGCCAGCAGCGGTCAACAGGTCCTTGACTATGGCTACACCTTC. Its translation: CASSGQQVLDYGYTF.

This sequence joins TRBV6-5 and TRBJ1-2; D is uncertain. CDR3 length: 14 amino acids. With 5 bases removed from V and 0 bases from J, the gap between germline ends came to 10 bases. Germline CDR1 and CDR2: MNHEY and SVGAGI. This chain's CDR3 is CASSRDISNYGYTF. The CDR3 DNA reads TGTGCCAGCAGTCGAGACATATCTAACTATGGCTACACCTTC.

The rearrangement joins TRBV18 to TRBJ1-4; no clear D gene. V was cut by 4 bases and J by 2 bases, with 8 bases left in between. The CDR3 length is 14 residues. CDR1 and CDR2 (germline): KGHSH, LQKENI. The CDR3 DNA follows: TGTGCCAGCTCACTCGGGAAGACTAATGAAAAACTGTTTTTT. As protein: CASSLGKTNEKLFF.

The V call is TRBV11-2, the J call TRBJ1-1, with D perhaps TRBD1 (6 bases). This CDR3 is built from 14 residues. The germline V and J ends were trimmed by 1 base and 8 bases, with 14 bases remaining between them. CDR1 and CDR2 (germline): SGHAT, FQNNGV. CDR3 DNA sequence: TGTGCCAGCAGCTTAGCCCCGACAGGCGTGGAAGCTTTCTTT. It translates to CASSLAPTGVEAFF. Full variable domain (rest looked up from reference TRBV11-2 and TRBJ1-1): EAGVAQSPRYKIIEKRQSVAFWCNPISGHATLYWYQQILGQGPKLLIQFQNNGVVDDSQLPKDRFSAERLKGVDSTLKIQPAKLEDSAVYLCASSLAPTGVEAFFGQGTRLTVV.

The CDR3 DNA reads as TGTGCCAGCAGCGCCGCCGACAGGTTCGGGACCCAGTACTTC. Protein product: CASSAADRFGTQYF. This rearrangement joins TRBV7-2 to TRBJ2-5; TRBD1 is a possible D gene (6 bases). Deletions cut 5 bases from V and 7 bases from J, with 17 bases between. In germline, CDR1 is SGHTA, CDR2 FQGNSA. This CDR3 spans 14 amino acids. The variable domain in full, with the rest retrieved from reference TRBV7-2 and TRBJ2-5, is GAGVSQSPSNKVTEKGKDVELRCDPISGHTALYWYRQSLGQGLEFLIYFQGNSAPDKSGLPSDRFSAERTGGSVSTLTIQRTQQEDSAVYLCASSAADRFGTQYFGPGTRLLVL.

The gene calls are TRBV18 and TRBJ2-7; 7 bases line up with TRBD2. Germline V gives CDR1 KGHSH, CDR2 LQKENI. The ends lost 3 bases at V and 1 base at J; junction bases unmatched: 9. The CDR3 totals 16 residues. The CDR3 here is CASSPGGAHSSYEQYF. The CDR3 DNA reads TGTGCCAGCTCACCGGGAGGGGCCCACTCTTCCTACGAGCAGTACTTC.

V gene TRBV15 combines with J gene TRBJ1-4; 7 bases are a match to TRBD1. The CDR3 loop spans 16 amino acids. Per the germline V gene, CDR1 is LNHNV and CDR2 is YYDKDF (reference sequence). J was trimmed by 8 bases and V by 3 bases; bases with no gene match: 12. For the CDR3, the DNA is TGTGCCACCAGCAGGGCCCAGGGGGTATTAAACGAAAAACTGTTTTTT. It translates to CATSRAQGVLNEKLFF.

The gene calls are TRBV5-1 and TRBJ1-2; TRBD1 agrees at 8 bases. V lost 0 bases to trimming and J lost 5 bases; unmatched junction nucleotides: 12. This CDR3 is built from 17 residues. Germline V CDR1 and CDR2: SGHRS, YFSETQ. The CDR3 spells CASSLEFSGQGRYGYTF. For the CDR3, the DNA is TGCGCCAGCAGCTTGGAGTTTAGTGGACAGGGAAGGTATGGCTACACCTTC.

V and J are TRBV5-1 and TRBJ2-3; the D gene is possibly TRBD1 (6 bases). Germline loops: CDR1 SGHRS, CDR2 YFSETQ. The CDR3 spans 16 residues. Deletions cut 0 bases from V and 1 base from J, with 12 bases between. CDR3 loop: CASSLALRQGTDTQYF. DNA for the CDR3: TGCGCCAGCAGCTTGGCCTTGAGACAGGGCACAGATACGCAGTATTTT.

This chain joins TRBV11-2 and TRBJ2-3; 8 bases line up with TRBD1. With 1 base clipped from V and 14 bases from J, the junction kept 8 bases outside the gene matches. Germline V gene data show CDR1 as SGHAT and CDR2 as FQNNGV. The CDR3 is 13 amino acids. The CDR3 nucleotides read TGTGCCAGCAGCTTAGGACAGGGGTCGGAGTTGTATTTT. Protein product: CASSLGQGSELYF.

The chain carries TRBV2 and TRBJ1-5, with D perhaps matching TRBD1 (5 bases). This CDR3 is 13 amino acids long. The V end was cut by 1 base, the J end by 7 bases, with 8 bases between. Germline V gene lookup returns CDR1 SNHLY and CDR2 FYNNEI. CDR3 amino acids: CASSEGRGQPQHF. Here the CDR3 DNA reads TGTGCCAGCAGTGAAGGGAGGGGCCAGCCCCAGCATTTT.

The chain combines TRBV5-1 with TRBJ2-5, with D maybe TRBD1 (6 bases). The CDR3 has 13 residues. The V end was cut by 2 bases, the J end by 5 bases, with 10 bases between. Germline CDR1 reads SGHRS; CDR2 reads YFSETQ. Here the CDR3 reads CASSFTGLETQYF. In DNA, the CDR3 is TGCGCCAGCAGCTTCACAGGGTTGGAGACCCAGTACTTC.

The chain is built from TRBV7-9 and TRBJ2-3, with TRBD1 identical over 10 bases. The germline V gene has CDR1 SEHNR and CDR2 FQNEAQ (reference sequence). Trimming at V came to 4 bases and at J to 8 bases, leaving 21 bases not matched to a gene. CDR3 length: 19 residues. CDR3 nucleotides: TGTGCCAGCAGCTCACCGGACGTTTATCGGGACAGGGGTTTCCTTACGCAGTATTTT. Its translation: CASSSPDVYRDRGFLTQYF.

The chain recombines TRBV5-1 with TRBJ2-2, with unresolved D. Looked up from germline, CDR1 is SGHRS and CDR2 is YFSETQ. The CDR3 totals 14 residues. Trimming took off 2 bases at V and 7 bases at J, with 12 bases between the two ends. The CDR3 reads CASSFWQASGELFF. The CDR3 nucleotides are TGCGCCAGCAGCTTTTGGCAGGCAAGCGGGGAGCTGTTTTTT. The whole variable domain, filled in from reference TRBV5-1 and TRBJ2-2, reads KAGVTQTPRYLIKTRGQQVTLSCSPISGHRSVSWYQQTPGQGLQFLFEYFSETQRNKGNFPGRFSGRQFSNSRSEMNVSTLELGDSALYLCASSFWQASGELFFGEGSRLTVL.

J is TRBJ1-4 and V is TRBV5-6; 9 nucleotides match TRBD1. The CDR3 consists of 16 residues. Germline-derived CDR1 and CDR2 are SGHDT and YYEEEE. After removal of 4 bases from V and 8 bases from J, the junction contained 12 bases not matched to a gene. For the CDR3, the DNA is TGTGCCAGCAGCCCCTGGACAGGGGACGGGTACGAAAAACTGTTTTTT. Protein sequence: CASSPWTGDGYEKLFF.

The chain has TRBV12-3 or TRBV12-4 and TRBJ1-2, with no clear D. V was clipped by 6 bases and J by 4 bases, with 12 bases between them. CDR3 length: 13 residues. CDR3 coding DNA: TGTGCCAGCAGCATAGAAATACTCTATGGCTACACCTTC. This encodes CASSIEILYGYTF.

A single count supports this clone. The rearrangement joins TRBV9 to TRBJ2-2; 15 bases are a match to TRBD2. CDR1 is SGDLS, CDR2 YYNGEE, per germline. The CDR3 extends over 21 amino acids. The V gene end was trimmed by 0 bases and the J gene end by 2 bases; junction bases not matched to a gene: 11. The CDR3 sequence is CASSVATGGLAGGVNTGELFF. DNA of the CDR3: TGTGCCAGCAGCGTAGCTACCGGGGGACTAGCGGGGGGCGTTAACACCGGGGAGCTGTTTTTT. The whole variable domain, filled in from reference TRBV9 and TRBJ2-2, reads DSGVTQTPKHLITATGQRVTLRCSPRSGDLSVYWYQQSLDQGLQFLIQYYNGEERAKGNILERFSAQQFPDLHSELNLSSLELGDSALYFCASSVATGGLAGGVNTGELFFGEGSRLTVL.

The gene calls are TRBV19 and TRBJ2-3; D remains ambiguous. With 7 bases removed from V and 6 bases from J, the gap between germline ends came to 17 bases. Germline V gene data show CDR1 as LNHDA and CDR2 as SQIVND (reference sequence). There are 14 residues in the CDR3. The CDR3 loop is CASKETQLWDTQYF. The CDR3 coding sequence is TGTGCCAGTAAAGAGACTCAGCTGTGGGATACGCAGTATTTT.

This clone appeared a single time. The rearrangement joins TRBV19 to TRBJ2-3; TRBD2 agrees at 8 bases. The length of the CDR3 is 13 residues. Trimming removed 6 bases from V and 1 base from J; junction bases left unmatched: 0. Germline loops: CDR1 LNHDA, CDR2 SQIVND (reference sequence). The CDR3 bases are TGTGCCAGTAGGCGGGGGGGCACAGATACGCAGTATTTT. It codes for CASRRGGTDTQYF.

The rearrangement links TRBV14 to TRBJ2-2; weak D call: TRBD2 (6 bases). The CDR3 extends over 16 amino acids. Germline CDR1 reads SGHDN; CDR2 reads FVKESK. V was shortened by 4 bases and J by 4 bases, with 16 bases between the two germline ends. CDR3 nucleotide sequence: TGTGCCAGCAGCCCCCTGGGGGGTCAGGGCACCGGGGAGCTGTTTTTT. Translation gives CASSPLGGQGTGELFF.

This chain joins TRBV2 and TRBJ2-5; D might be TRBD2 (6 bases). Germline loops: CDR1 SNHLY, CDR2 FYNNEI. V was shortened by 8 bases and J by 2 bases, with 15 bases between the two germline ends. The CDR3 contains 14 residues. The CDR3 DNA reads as TGTGCCAGCGGTCGACTAGTCGTTCAAGAGACCCAGTACTTC. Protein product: CASGRLVVQETQYF.

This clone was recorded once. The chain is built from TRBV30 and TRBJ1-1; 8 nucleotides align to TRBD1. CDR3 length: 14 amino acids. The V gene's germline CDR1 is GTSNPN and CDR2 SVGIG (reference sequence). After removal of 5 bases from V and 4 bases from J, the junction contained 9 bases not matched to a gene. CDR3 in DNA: TGTGCCTGGGGAGAACAGGGGGAAGGCACTGAAGCTTTCTTT. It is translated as CAWGEQGEGTEAFF.

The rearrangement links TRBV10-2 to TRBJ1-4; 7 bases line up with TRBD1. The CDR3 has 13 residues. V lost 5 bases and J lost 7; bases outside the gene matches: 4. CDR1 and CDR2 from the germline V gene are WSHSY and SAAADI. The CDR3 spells CASSSGGSEKLFF. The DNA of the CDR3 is TGCGCCAGCAGTTCAGGGGGAAGTGAAAAACTGTTTTTT.

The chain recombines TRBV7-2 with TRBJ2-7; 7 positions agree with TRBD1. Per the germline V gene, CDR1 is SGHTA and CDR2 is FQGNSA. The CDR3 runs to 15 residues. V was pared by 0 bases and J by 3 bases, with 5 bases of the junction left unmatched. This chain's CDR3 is CASSLAGGQFYEQYF. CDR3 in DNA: TGTGCCAGCAGCTTAGCTGGGGGACAGTTCTACGAGCAGTACTTC.